Following are 32 T cell receptor beta chains from one sample sequenced in a study of tumor-infiltrating lymphocytes in localized non-small cell lung cancer. Assay used: immunoSEQ multiplex PCR; TCRdb lists only in-frame clones, some missing. The sample consists of some 5,000 clones, around 81% of them appearing once. The specimen was lung tumor tissue. The receptors originated from a human donor with non-small cell lung cancer.

The CDR3 here is CASSFSGGIWSGELFF. The CDR3 DNA reads TGTGCCAGCAGCTTCAGCGGGGGGATTTGGTCCGGGGAGCTGTTTTTT. J is TRBJ2-2 and V is TRBV7-2, with 9 bases identical to TRBD2. The CDR3 covers 16 residues. The V and J ends lost 3 bases and 6 bases, in that order; junction bases with no gene match: 8. CDR1 and CDR2 (germline): SGHTA, FQGNSA.

This clone counts as hyperexpanded (1% or more). V gene TRBV5-4 combines with J gene TRBJ1-4, with D possibly being TRBD1 (5 bases). The CDR3 is 15 residues long. Germline-derived CDR1 and CDR2 are SGHNT and YYREEE (reference sequence). Trimming pared 0 bases from V and 6 bases from J, leaving 12 bases between. The CDR3 is CASSLDAGGYEKLFF. CDR3 DNA sequence: TGTGCCAGCAGCTTGGATGCGGGGGGGTATGAAAAACTGTTTTTT.

The genes are TRBV18 and TRBJ1-2, with TRBD1 matching over 7 bases. The CDR3 totals 14 residues. From germline, CDR1 is KGHSH and CDR2 LQKENI. The ends lost 6 bases at V and 0 bases at J; junction bases unmatched: 4. The DNA of the CDR3 is TGTGCCAGCTCCCCCGGGACAGCTAACTATGGCTACACCTTC. It is translated as CASSPGTANYGYTF.

This clone came up a few times. The chain combines TRBV10-2 with TRBJ1-1, with 8 bases that match TRBD1. The trim removed 6 bases at V and 1 base at J, leaving 10 bases unmatched. The CDR3 is 16 residues long. The germline gives CDR1 WSHSY, CDR2 SAAADI. The CDR3 DNA follows: TGCGCCAGCAGGGCAGGACAGGGCCGATCGAACACTGAAGCTTTCTTT. It specifies CASRAGQGRSNTEAFF.

This clone was observed once. This chain joins TRBV6-5 and TRBJ1-2; tentatively, D is TRBD1 (6 bases). V lost 6 bases, J lost 8 bases, and 19 bases lay in between. Germline assignment: CDR1 MNHEY and CDR2 SVGAGI. This CDR3 spans 14 amino acids. The CDR3 region is CASSHQGGTYGYTF. The CDR3 coding sequence is TGTGCCAGCAGCCACCAAGGGGGGACCTACGGCTACACCTTC.

V usage is TRBV27 and J usage is TRBJ1-1, with D possibly being TRBD1 (6 bases). CDR1 and CDR2 (germline): MNHEY, SMNVEV (reference sequence). Trimming cost V 5 bases and J 5 bases, with 15 bases left between them. The CDR3 is 14 residues long. CDR3 loop: CASSHGYRVTEAFF. As DNA, the CDR3 is TGTGCCAGCAGTCACGGGTACAGGGTTACTGAAGCTTTCTTT.

CDR3 coding DNA: TGCGCCAGCAGCCTTTTAATCCTTAGCGGGAGGAACACCGGGGAGCTGTTTTTT. This sequence encodes CASSLLILSGRNTGELFF. The rearrangement uses TRBV5-1 and TRBJ2-2; TRBD2 aligns across 9 bases. The length of the CDR3 is 18 residues. V shed 4 bases and J 1 base; nucleotides not matched to a gene: 11. Looked up from germline, CDR1 is SGHRS and CDR2 is YFSETQ.

This clone was detected only a few times. This chain connects TRBV29-1 to TRBJ2-7; D assignment may be TRBD1 or TRBD2 (5 bases each). The CDR3 has 14 residues. V lost 5 bases, J lost 0 bases, and 14 bases lay in between. From germline, CDR1 is SQVTM and CDR2 ANQGSEA. The DNA for the CDR3 is TGCAGCGTTCACCGAGGGGCAGACTCCTACGAGCAGTACTTC. Residues: CSVHRGADSYEQYF.

The V and J genes are TRBV9 and TRBJ2-5; TRBD1 matches 7 bases. CDR1 and CDR2 (germline): SGDLS, YYNGEE. V was clipped by 2 bases and J by 4 bases; unmatched bases: 11. The length of the CDR3 is 16 residues. In nucleotides, the CDR3 is TGTGCCAGCAGCGTGGGGGACAGTTCAATGACAGAGACCCAGTACTTC. The encoded protein is CASSVGDSSMTETQYF.

This clone was observed a single time. This chain links TRBV5-8 with TRBJ2-1, with D possibly matching TRBD2 (6 bases). Trimming pared 2 bases from V and 9 bases from J, leaving 15 bases between. The CDR3 is 14 amino acids. Germline V lookup: CDR1 SGHTS, CDR2 YDEGEE. This CDR3 is CASSLEPLGGEQFF. In DNA, the CDR3 is TGTGCCAGCAGCTTAGAGCCCCTGGGGGGTGAGCAGTTCTTC.

The chain is built from TRBV4-3 and TRBJ1-5, with D tentatively TRBD1 (5 bases). Germline V lookup: CDR1 LGHNA, CDR2 YSLEER. The length of the CDR3 is 13 residues. Trimming took 1 base from V and 4 from J, leaving 5 bases between them. The CDR3: CASSQGGNQPQHF. The CDR3 DNA follows: TGCGCCAGCAGCCAAGGGGGGAATCAGCCCCAGCATTTT.

This CDR3 is CASSLFSGSYNEQFF. In DNA form, the CDR3 reads TGTGCCAGCAGCTTATTTAGCGGCTCCTACAATGAGCAGTTCTTC. This chain connects TRBV7-6 to TRBJ2-1, with D maybe TRBD2 (6 bases). The V end was cut by 2 bases, the J end by 0 bases, with 8 bases between. The CDR3 runs 15 residues. Germline V gene lookup returns CDR1 SGHVS and CDR2 FNYEAQ.

CDR3 DNA: TGTGCCAGCAGCCCACAGGGGGCAAATTTCTACGAGCAGTACTTC. Its translation is CASSPQGANFYEQYF. The chain couples TRBV7-6 to TRBJ2-7; the match to TRBD1 covers 9 bases. CDR1 is SGHVS, CDR2 FNYEAQ, per germline. V trimming: 5 bases; J trimming: 3 bases; junction bases outside the gene matches: 8. The CDR3 is 15 residues long. The whole variable domain, filled in from reference TRBV7-6 and TRBJ2-7, reads GAGVSQSPRYKVTKRGQDVALRCDPISGHVSLYWYRQALGQGPEFLTYFNYEAQQDKSGLPNDRFSAERPEGSISTLTIQRTEQRDSAMYRCASSPQGANFYEQYFGPGTRLTVT.

The chain links TRBV2 to TRBJ2-7; D is uncertain. Germline CDR1 reads SNHLY; CDR2 reads FYNNEI. The CDR3 totals 11 residues. Trimming left V 10 bases short and J 7 bases short, with 14 bases between. CDR3 sequence: CATAGGLEQYF. Here the CDR3 DNA reads TGTGCCACCGCTGGTGGTTTGGAGCAGTACTTC.

This rearrangement joins TRBV14 to TRBJ1-4; possibly TRBD1 for D (5 bases). CDR3 length: 14 amino acids. V gave up 1 base and J gave up 8 bases, with 11 bases separating them. Germline V CDR1 and CDR2: SGHDN, FVKESK. The CDR3 reads CASSQVGGEEKLFF. CDR3 sequence (DNA): TGTGCCAGCAGCCAAGTTGGGGGGGAGGAAAAACTGTTTTTT.

The chain has TRBV6-5 and TRBJ1-3, with D perhaps TRBD1 (5 bases). The V end was cut by 3 bases, the J end by 4 bases, with 13 bases between. The CDR3 loop spans 15 amino acids. Germline loops: CDR1 MNHEY, CDR2 SVGAGI. The CDR3 loop is CASSYTGTIGNTIYF. As DNA, the CDR3 is TGTGCCAGCAGTTATACTGGGACTATCGGAAACACCATATATTTT.

This clone was counted a few times. The rearrangement joins TRBV4-3 to TRBJ2-6, with no clear D. Trimming cost V 0 bases and J 0 bases, with 6 bases left between them. Germline CDR1 and CDR2: LGHNA and YSLEER. This CDR3 comprises 16 residues. The CDR3 sequence is CASSQDDGSGANVLTF. CDR3 in DNA: TGCGCCAGCAGCCAAGACGATGGCTCTGGGGCCAACGTCCTGACTTTC.

The sample holds one count of this clone. Other DNA variants within this sample encode the same CDR3. The genes are TRBV25-1 and TRBJ1-4, with D possibly being TRBD1 (6 bases). Germline lookup yields CDR1 MGHDK and CDR2 SYGVNS. CDR3 length equals 14 residues. Trimming cost V 1 base and J 8 bases, with 11 bases left between them. CDR3 in amino acids: CASSESGALEKLFF. CDR3 coding DNA: TGTGCCAGCAGTGAATCAGGGGCGCTGGAAAAACTGTTTTTT.

The V gene is TRBV7-7, the J gene TRBJ2-7; D not certain. The germline gives CDR1 SSHAT, CDR2 FNYEAQ (reference sequence). The V gene lost 0 bases and the J gene lost 5 bases, with 8 bases spanning the gap. The CDR3 is 13 amino acids. CDR3 loop: CASSLAAGNEQYF. The CDR3 nucleotides are TGTGCCAGCAGCTTAGCGGCAGGTAACGAGCAGTACTTC. Drawing the rest from reference TRBV7-7 and TRBJ2-7, the complete variable domain is GAGVSQSPRYKVTKRGQDVTLRCDPISSHATLYWYQQALGQGPEFLTYFNYEAQPDKSGLPSDRFSAERPEGSISTLTIQRTEQRDSAMYRCASSLAAGNEQYFGPGTRLTVT.

The CDR3 here is CASSPRDRGYEQYF. CDR3 bases: TGTGCCAGCAGCCCTCGGGACAGGGGATACGAGCAGTACTTC. The chain uses TRBV11-1 and TRBJ2-7, with TRBD1 identical over 10 bases. V shed 5 bases, J shed 4 bases, and the junction held 5 bases outside the gene matches. The CDR3 consists of 14 residues. Germline assignment: CDR1 SGHAT and CDR2 FQDESV (reference sequence).

CDR3 in amino acids: CASTHRGFSGYTF. The CDR3 nucleotides read TGTGCCAGCACCCACCGGGGTTTTAGTGGCTACACCTTC. The chain couples TRBV6-6 to TRBJ1-2; no clear D. CDR1 is MNHNY and CDR2 is SVGAGI in the germline V gene (reference sequence). This CDR3 is 13 amino acids long. Trimming removed 7 bases from V and 7 bases from J, with 16 bases in between.

The chain carries TRBV2 and TRBJ2-7; D remains unclear. This CDR3 contains 12 residues. From germline, CDR1 is SNHLY and CDR2 FYNNEI. Trimming took 5 bases from V and 4 from J, leaving 9 bases between them. CDR3 in DNA: TGTGCCAGCAGTAAAAAGGGTTACGAGCAGTACTTC. This codes for CASSKKGYEQYF.

This clone showed up just once. The chain links TRBV19 to TRBJ1-6; 10 nucleotides align to TRBD1. Germline lookup yields CDR1 LNHDA and CDR2 SQIVND (reference sequence). V lost 1 base and J lost 9; bases outside the gene matches: 3. CDR3 length: 15 amino acids. CDR3 coding DNA: TGTGCCAGTAGTATAGCGGGACAGGGGATTTCACCCCTCCACTTT. Translation: CASSIAGQGISPLHF.

The genes are TRBV5-1 and TRBJ1-1; unclear D gene. This CDR3 region has 14 residues. Trimming removed 0 bases from V and 1 base from J, with 7 bases in between. Per germline, CDR1 SGHRS and CDR2 YFSETQ. DNA for the CDR3: TGCGCCAGCAGCTTGGGAACATCGAACACTGAAGCTTTCTTT. This codes for CASSLGTSNTEAFF.

The chain recombines TRBV18 with TRBJ2-2, with 7 bases aligning to TRBD1. Germline loops: CDR1 KGHSH, CDR2 LQKENI. The CDR3 has 16 amino acids. V shed 5 bases, J shed 4 bases, and the junction held 10 bases outside the gene matches. The CDR3 sequence is CASSSTGDSVTGELFF. As DNA, the CDR3 is TGTGCCAGCTCATCAACCGGGGACAGCGTCACCGGGGAGCTGTTTTTT.

V and J are TRBV2 and TRBJ1-2; D ambiguous. This CDR3 region has 10 residues. V lost 3 bases, J lost 7 bases, and 3 bases lay in between. CDR1 SNHLY and CDR2 FYNNEI come from the germline V gene. Here the CDR3 DNA reads TGTGCCAGCAGTGATCTTGGCTACACCTTC. This codes for CASSDLGYTF.

This chain connects TRBV5-4 to TRBJ2-2; tentative D call: TRBD2 (6 bases). Germline CDR1 is SGHNT and CDR2 is YYREEE (reference sequence). Trimming left V 4 bases short and J 6 bases short, with 10 bases between. This CDR3 has 13 amino acids. Here the CDR3 reads CASSPGLAGELFF. CDR3 in DNA: TGTGCCAGCAGCCCGGGACTCGCCGGGGAGCTGTTTTTT. The variable domain in full, with the rest retrieved from reference TRBV5-4 and TRBJ2-2, is ETGVTQSPTHLIKTRGQQVTLRCSSQSGHNTVSWYQQALGQGPQFIFQYYREEENGRGNFPPRFSGLQFPNYSSELNVNALELDDSALYLCASSPGLAGELFFGEGSRLTVL.

The rearrangement uses TRBV4-1 and TRBJ2-1; the match to TRBD2 covers 9 bases. After removal of 2 bases from V and 5 bases from J, the junction contained 7 bases not matched to a gene. The germline V gene has CDR1 MGHRA and CDR2 YSYEKL. CDR3 length: 16 amino acids. The CDR3 DNA sequence: TGCGCCAGCAGCCAACCCCAGTCTAGCGGGAACAATGAGCAGTTCTTC. It codes for CASSQPQSSGNNEQFF.

The chain couples TRBV30 to TRBJ2-5; TRBD2 is a possible D gene (5 bases). The length of the CDR3 is 11 residues. V was pared by 5 bases and J by 4 bases, with 8 bases between. The germline gives CDR1 GTSNPN, CDR2 SVGIG (reference sequence). CDR3 in DNA: TGTGCCTGGGGACTCGGAGAGACCCAGTACTTC. Translation: CAWGLGETQYF. The whole variable domain, remainder taken from reference TRBV30 and TRBJ2-5, is SQTIHQWPATLVQPVGSPLSLECTVEGTSNPNLYWYRQAAGRGLQLLFYSVGIGQISSEVPQNLSASRPQDRQFILSSKKLLLSDSGFYLCAWGLGETQYFGPGTRLLVL.

This clone has only a few counts. This sequence joins TRBV29-1 and TRBJ1-3; TRBD1 might be the D (5 bases). The V gene lost 4 bases and the J gene lost 0 bases, with 10 bases spanning the gap. The CDR3 loop spans 14 amino acids. Germline V gene data show CDR1 as SQVTM and CDR2 as ANQGSEA. The CDR3, as DNA: TGCAGCGTTGCTCCAGGGAGCTCTGGAAACACCATATATTTT. Translating gives CSVAPGSSGNTIYF.

The rearrangement links TRBV2 to TRBJ2-7, with D possibly TRBD1 on 6 matching bases. V was cut by 7 bases and J by 1 base, with 17 bases left in between. The CDR3 length is 15 residues. Germline CDR1 reads SNHLY; CDR2 reads FYNNEI. CDR3 region: CASNPPLGGSYEQYF. CDR3 sequence (DNA): TGTGCCAGCAACCCCCCGTTAGGGGGATCCTACGAGCAGTACTTC.

The gene calls are TRBV30 and TRBJ1-1, with 9 bases that match TRBD1. In germline, CDR1 is GTSNPN, CDR2 SVGIG (reference sequence). This CDR3 contains 15 residues. Losses at the gene ends were 2 bases for V and 11 bases for J; bases not matched to a gene: 15. The CDR3 coding sequence is TGTGCCTGGAGTCCCTATCAGGGACAGGGTGCGTCGGCTTTCTTT. Protein: CAWSPYQGQGASAFF.